This T cell receptor beta chain was recovered during a study of blood T cell repertoires in COVID-19 (TCRdb year 2020). Some background on the complete study: Collaborator samples came from the United States, Italy and Spain and covered acute and convalescent phases of COVID-19. A de-identified subject ID, COVID-19 status, age in years and sex were almost always included in the sample metadata. The repertoires were made available in a free public database intended to serve as a resource for research on the immune response to SARS-CoV-2. Where available, HLA class I and class II types were taken from metadata supplied by the sample provider and were not determined by assay-based typing. The material from the prospective study consisted of cDNA or gDNA derived from T cells, B-cell-depleted T cells, or PBMCs. The samples were drawn from the first 160 participants of the ongoing ImmuneRACE study and from over 950 subjects provided by 6 global collaborators. Subjects who had been exposed to COVID-19, were actively infected with it, or had recovered from it provided the deeply sampled blood TCRbeta repertoires that made up the dataset. On the study overall, not on this receptor specifically: Clinical and demographic metadata were provided uncurated, with the amount varying by source and participant.

This clone was seen more than once but under ten times. Its binding antigen is unknown. One base away there is no much larger clone; base qualities are not given. Whole blood was collected in K2EDTA tubes by collaborating institutions according to the institutions' own protocols. For TCRbeta analysis, collaborators shipped samples as frozen whole blood, isolated PBMCs, or DNA extracted from either of those sample types. Including cysteine and phenylalanine, the CDR3 has 14 amino acids. Just the 42-base CDR3 DNA is kept, in frame starting at base 1. Looking up the germline V gene (reference sequence) yields CDR1 GTSNPN and CDR2 SVGIG. Trimming removed 0 bases from V and 5 bases from J, leaving 13 bases between the germline ends. The immunoSEQ Assay, a bias-controlled multiplex PCR, was used to amplify TCRbeta CDR3 regions from genomic DNA. Under the source paper's analysis protocol: The number of nucleated cells in each sample was estimated from the amplification of reference gene primers within the assay. Sequence reads were collapsed and filtered to measure the absolute abundance of every unique TCRbeta CDR3 rearrangement. For each sample, productive Simpson clonality was calculated by taking the square root of Simpson's diversity index across productive rearrangements. As stored in TCRdb, this immuneACCESS dataset retains in-frame rearrangements with V and J assigned. A fraction of the clones does not appear; measured against another copy, unresolved V genes explain less than half of the discrepancy, and the remainder lacks a known reason. V and J calls and clone size are those listed in that table; D and trimming were worked out from the DNA. The sample has roughly 63,000 clones on record, 75% to 90% of them singletons. About 8.1% of the sample lies in the top ten.

The V and J genes are TRBV30 and TRBJ1-1, with the identity of the D gene unclear. The sample taken for sequencing was peripheral blood. The TCR sequence derives from a man aged 50-59 years with active COVID-19. The CDR3 reads CAWSVGRPGTEAFF. The DNA is TGTGCCTGGAGTGTAGGACGTCCGGGGACTGAAGCTTTCTTT. When the CDR3 is completed using the reference TRBV30 and TRBJ1-1 genes on either side, the full variable domain is SQTIHQWPATLVQPVGSPLSLECTVEGTSNPNLYWYRQAAGRGLQLLFYSVGIGQISSEVPQNLSASRPQDRQFILSSKKLLLSDSGFYLCAWSVGRPGTEAFFGQGTRLTVV.